A single sample gave rise to the 32 T cell receptor beta chains below, sequenced in a study of long-term antiretroviral therapy in people with HIV. Runs used v3.0 of the immunoSEQ assay and were done at survey level. The method was immunoSEQ multiplex PCR; TCRdb's version includes in-frame clones alone and lacks a portion of them. The sample contains approximately 32,000 clones, roughly 85% of which appear only once. The sample consisted of unsorted PBMCs, taken 0.4 years before starting antiretroviral therapy. The source is a man aged 18 to 35 with HIV.

The V call is TRBV18, the J call TRBJ2-2; 7 nucleotides align to TRBD2. CDR1 KGHSH and CDR2 LQKENI come from the germline V gene. The CDR3 is 18 residues long. After removal of 1 base from V and 6 bases from J, the junction contained 14 bases not matched to a gene. The CDR3 sequence is CASSPLFVELASSGELFF. The CDR3 bases are TGTGCCAGCTCACCACTATTCGTTGAACTAGCGAGCTCCGGGGAGCTGTTTTTT.

This clone was seen a handful of times. V usage is TRBV2 and J usage is TRBJ2-2; tentatively, D is TRBD1 (6 bases). The CDR3 has 14 amino acids. V was clipped by 4 bases and J by 6 bases, with 12 bases between them. Germline CDR1 SNHLY, CDR2 FYNNEI. The CDR3 protein is CASSAQGGPGELFF. CDR3 in DNA: TGTGCCAGCAGTGCACAGGGCGGTCCCGGGGAGCTGTTTTTT.

J is TRBJ1-2 and V is TRBV7-9, with 9 bases aligning to TRBD1. The CDR3 is 16 residues long. Germline V gene data show CDR1 as SEHNR and CDR2 as FQNEAQ (reference sequence). V shed 5 bases, J shed 7 bases, and the junction held 14 bases outside the gene matches. The CDR3 reads CASSPEGDRVRSGYTF. CDR3 sequence (DNA): TGTGCCAGCAGCCCGGAAGGGGACAGGGTACGGAGTGGCTACACCTTC.

The chain links TRBV14 to TRBJ2-7; D unclear. CDR3 size: 12 residues. In germline, CDR1 is SGHDN, CDR2 FVKESK. The ends were cut back, 0 bases at V and 5 bases at J, with 5 bases in the middle. In DNA form, the CDR3 reads TGTGCCAGCAGCCAAGACAGGCACGAGCAGTACTTC. Translation gives CASSQDRHEQYF.

The V call is TRBV2, the J call TRBJ2-7; 7 bases fit TRBD1. The germline gives CDR1 SNHLY, CDR2 FYNNEI. There are 13 residues in the CDR3. The junction had 8 bases not matched to a gene; V was cut back by 6 bases and J by 6 bases. The CDR3 protein is CASSEERGREQYF. In DNA form, the CDR3 reads TGTGCCAGCAGCGAGGAGAGGGGGCGCGAGCAGTACTTC.

The chain combines TRBV18 with TRBJ2-7, with 7 bases lining up with TRBD2. Germline lookup yields CDR1 KGHSH and CDR2 LQKENI. This CDR3 has 14 amino acids. The ends lost 6 bases at V and 0 bases at J; junction bases unmatched: 5. CDR3: CASSPGGSSYEQYF. CDR3 DNA: TGTGCCAGCTCTCCGGGAGGAAGCTCCTACGAGCAGTACTTC.

The genes are TRBV4-2 and TRBJ2-3; D might be TRBD2 (5 bases). Deletions cut 2 bases from V and 2 bases from J, with 11 bases between. The CDR3 is 15 residues long. Looked up from germline, CDR1 is LGHNA and CDR2 is YNFKEQ. The CDR3 loop reads CASSQLADHTDTQYF. The CDR3 DNA reads as TGTGCCAGCAGCCAACTAGCAGACCACACAGATACGCAGTATTTT.

The V and J genes are TRBV6-5 and TRBJ1-2; no clear D. This CDR3 spans 13 amino acids. Germline-derived CDR1 and CDR2 are MNHEY and SVGAGI. Trimming removed 0 bases from V and 5 bases from J, with 7 bases in between. In DNA form, the CDR3 reads TGTGCCAGCAGTTACTCGACCATGTATGGCTACACCTTC. Amino acid sequence: CASSYSTMYGYTF.

The chain carries TRBV28 and TRBJ1-1; a possible D gene is TRBD1 (6 bases). Germline loops: CDR1 MDHEN, CDR2 SYDVKM. The length of the CDR3 is 16 residues. V lost 5 bases, J lost 1 base, and 17 bases lay in between. CDR3 DNA: TGTGCCAGCAGTCGGGACGGTGAGGGACAGAACACTGAAGCTTTCTTT. Translation gives CASSRDGEGQNTEAFF. Together with reference TRBV28 and TRBJ1-1, the CDR3 gives the full variable domain: DVKVTQSSRYLVKRTGEKVFLECVQDMDHENMFWYRQDPGLGLRLIYFSYDVKMKEKGDIPEGYSVSREKKERFSLILESASTNQTSMYLCASSRDGEGQNTEAFFGQGTRLTVV.

The chain combines TRBV10-3 with TRBJ1-2, with D possibly matching TRBD1 (6 bases). CDR3 length: 15 residues. From germline, CDR1 is ENHRY and CDR2 SYGVKD. V lost 6 bases, J lost 0 bases, and 14 bases lay in between. DNA of the CDR3: TGTGCCATCAGAGCGCGGGACACCGCTAACTATGGCTACACCTTC. This gives the protein CAIRARDTANYGYTF.

CDR3 protein: CASSGGGGDQPQHF. CDR3 DNA: TGCGCCAGCAGCGGCGGAGGGGGCGATCAGCCCCAGCATTTT. The chain combines TRBV5-1 with TRBJ1-5; 7 bases are a match to TRBD1. The CDR3 contains 14 residues. Germline CDR1 reads SGHRS; CDR2 reads YFSETQ. Trimming took 4 bases from V and 5 from J; bases not matched to a gene: 6.

The rearrangement uses TRBV11-1 and TRBJ2-1; D possibly matches TRBD1 or TRBD2 (5 bases each). Trimming removed 0 bases from V and 3 bases from J, with 15 bases in between. This CDR3 spans 17 amino acids. CDR1 SGHAT and CDR2 FQDESV come from the germline V gene (reference sequence). The CDR3 here is CASSLALRDGIYNEQFF. CDR3 bases: TGTGCCAGCAGCTTAGCCTTACGGGACGGCATCTACAATGAGCAGTTCTTC.

A word on this clone: Its ends do not fully match the called genes, so a read error is possible. V gene TRBV5-6 combines with J gene TRBJ2-7; D uncertain. CDR3 length: 13 amino acids. Germline CDR1 reads SGHDT; CDR2 reads YYEEEE. The CDR3 reads CASSLLGVTEEYF. CDR3 nucleotides: TGTGCCAGCAGCTTGCTGGGCGTTACCGAGGAGTACTTC.

This sequence joins TRBV5-1 and TRBJ2-3, with D possibly TRBD2 on 6 matching bases. This CDR3 is 15 amino acids long. The V gene's germline CDR1 is SGHRS and CDR2 YFSETQ. Trimming took off 4 bases at V and 2 bases at J, with 14 bases between the two ends. The CDR3 loop reads CASSAGSFFTDTQYF. CDR3 in DNA: TGCGCCAGCAGCGCGGGGTCCTTTTTCACAGATACGCAGTATTTT.

The J gene is TRBJ2-7, the V gene TRBV7-9, with TRBD1 identical over 8 bases. The CDR3 has 14 residues. The junction had 4 bases not matched to a gene; V was cut back by 4 bases and J by 2 bases. Germline V lookup: CDR1 SEHNR, CDR2 FQNEAQ (reference sequence). CDR3 nucleotide sequence: TGTGCCAGCAGCTATGGACAGGGCACCTACGAGCAGTACTTC. Its protein is CASSYGQGTYEQYF.

V usage is TRBV27 and J usage is TRBJ2-7; D is unresolved. CDR3 length: 12 residues. Trimming shortened V by 4 bases and J by 3 bases, and 7 bases separated the two germline ends. Germline V CDR1 and CDR2: MNHEY, SMNVEV (reference sequence). The CDR3 reads CASSSPRYEQYF. The CDR3 DNA reads as TGTGCCAGCAGTTCCCCTCGCTACGAGCAGTACTTC.

This clone has only a few counts. The chain carries TRBV19 and TRBJ1-2, with D possibly being TRBD1 (6 bases). With 0 bases removed from V and 6 bases from J, the gap between germline ends came to 11 bases. The germline CDR1 and CDR2 sequences are LNHDA and SQIVND (reference sequence). The CDR3 spans 14 residues. In nucleotides, the CDR3 is TGTGCCAGTAGTATAGATGGGGGCGACAATGGCTACACCTTC. It yields the protein CASSIDGGDNGYTF.

The chain links TRBV6-5 to TRBJ1-2; tentatively, D is TRBD1 (5 bases). V dropped 5 bases and J dropped 5 bases, with 18 bases sitting between them. CDR1 and CDR2 from the germline V gene are MNHEY and SVGAGI. This CDR3 spans 15 amino acids. CDR3 sequence: CASSGGGLGVYGYTF. In DNA form, the CDR3 reads TGTGCCAGCAGTGGGGGGGGGTTAGGGGTATATGGCTACACCTTC.

This clone was detected once. This chain connects TRBV27 to TRBJ2-7; 9 bases are shared with TRBD2. The V and J ends lost 3 bases and 3 bases, in that order; junction bases with no gene match: 3. Germline CDR1 and CDR2: MNHEY and SMNVEV (reference sequence). The CDR3 has 14 residues. CDR3 amino acids: CASSLSRGGYEQYF. For the CDR3, the DNA is TGTGCCAGCAGTTTGTCGCGGGGGGGCTACGAGCAGTACTTC.

The rearrangement links TRBV4-1 to TRBJ2-2; 11 positions match TRBD2. The CDR3 has 17 residues. The V and J ends lost 5 bases and 0 bases, in that order; junction bases with no gene match: 5. Germline CDR1 MGHRA, CDR2 YSYEKL. CDR3 in DNA: TGCGCCAGCAGCTCGTATAGCGGGGGGGCGAACACCGGGGAGCTGTTTTTT. Translating gives CASSSYSGGANTGELFF.

V gene TRBV19 combines with J gene TRBJ2-2; D not certain. Trimming removed 6 bases at V and 0 bases at J, with 8 bases between. The CDR3 extends over 14 amino acids. Germline V CDR1 and CDR2: LNHDA, SQIVND (reference sequence). For the CDR3, the DNA is TGTGCCAGTAGAGCACAGCCGAACACCGGGGAGCTGTTTTTT. It is translated as CASRAQPNTGELFF.

This clone was counted between two and nine times. The chain combines TRBV30 with TRBJ1-5; D unresolved. Trimming left V 7 bases short and J 0 bases short, with 13 bases between. CDR1 is GTSNPN, CDR2 SVGIG, per germline (reference sequence). CDR3 length: 14 residues. The CDR3 region is CALGYRYSNQPQHF. DNA for the CDR3: TGTGCCTTAGGGTACAGATATAGCAATCAGCCCCAGCATTTT.

The chain recombines TRBV6-6 with TRBJ1-5; no clear D gene. Trimming took 2 bases from V and 3 from J, leaving 14 bases between them. CDR1 and CDR2 (germline): MNHNY, SVGAGI (reference sequence). The CDR3 extends over 16 amino acids. The chain's CDR3 is CASSYDRQEINQPQHF. The CDR3 nucleotides are TGTGCCAGCAGTTACGACCGCCAGGAAATCAATCAGCCCCAGCATTTT.

CDR3 DNA sequence: TGCGCCAGCAGCTCAGACAGCGACACTGAAGCTTTCTTT. It specifies CASSSDSDTEAFF. The chain has TRBV5-1 and TRBJ1-1, with D possibly being TRBD1 (5 bases). The CDR3 runs 13 residues. Germline-derived CDR1 and CDR2 are SGHRS and YFSETQ. V was cut by 3 bases and J by 3 bases, with 9 bases left in between. The full variable domain, with the rest looked up from reference TRBV5-1 and TRBJ1-1, is KAGVTQTPRYLIKTRGQQVTLSCSPISGHRSVSWYQQTPGQGLQFLFEYFSETQRNKGNFPGRFSGRQFSNSRSEMNVSTLELGDSALYLCASSSDSDTEAFFGQGTRLTVV.

V and J are TRBV28 and TRBJ1-4; D perhaps matches TRBD1 (5 bases). Germline CDR1 MDHEN, CDR2 SYDVKM. The CDR3 consists of 15 residues. V shed 4 bases and J shed 3 bases, with 12 bases lying between them. This CDR3 is CASSWGGPANEKLFF. CDR3 DNA: TGTGCCAGCAGTTGGGGGGGACCTGCTAATGAAAAACTGTTTTTT.

This rearrangement joins TRBV11-2 to TRBJ1-2; D unclear. CDR1 and CDR2 (germline): SGHAT, FQNNGV. V gave up 1 base and J gave up 5 bases, with 14 bases separating them. CDR3 length equals 15 residues. CDR3 in amino acids: CASSLVEGLGYGYTF. In nucleotides, the CDR3 is TGTGCCAGCAGCTTAGTGGAGGGCTTAGGTTATGGCTACACCTTC.

The V gene is TRBV21-1, the J gene TRBJ1-2. TRBV21-1 is marked as a pseudogene. The CDR3 spans 16 residues. In DNA, the CDR3 is TGTGCCAGCAGCAAAAGGCGGCTTGGCTTCGGCTATGGCTACACCTTC. It specifies CASSKRRLGFGYGYTF.

The chain employs TRBV28 and TRBJ1-2; D unclear. This CDR3 comprises 15 residues. Trimming cost V 2 bases and J 4 bases, with 14 bases left between them. Looked up from germline, CDR1 is MDHEN and CDR2 is SYDVKM. CDR3 protein: CASSLEPDSFYGYTF. The CDR3 DNA reads as TGTGCCAGCAGTTTAGAACCTGACTCTTTCTATGGCTACACCTTC.

This chain joins TRBV5-4 and TRBJ2-2; no clear D. Trimming took off 0 bases at V and 6 bases at J, with 9 bases between the two ends. Germline CDR1 SGHNT, CDR2 YYREEE (reference sequence). The CDR3 sequence is 14 residues long. The CDR3 DNA reads TGTGCCAGCAGCTTGGGGAGCAGCCCCGGGGAGCTGTTTTTT. Protein sequence: CASSLGSSPGELFF.

This chain joins TRBV10-1 and TRBJ2-3; the D gene is possibly TRBD2 (6 bases). The CDR3 contains 14 residues. V lost 0 bases, J lost 8 bases, and 12 bases lay in between. The germline V gene has CDR1 WNHNN and CDR2 SYGVQD (reference sequence). The DNA of the CDR3 is TGCGCCAGCAGTGAGTCTGGAAGGCGGGGTACGCAGTATTTT. Its translation: CASSESGRRGTQYF.

The chain has TRBV5-4 and TRBJ2-5, with D tentatively TRBD2 (6 bases). CDR3 length: 13 residues. V was pared by 4 bases and J by 5 bases, with 12 bases between. Looked up from germline, CDR1 is SGHNT and CDR2 is YYREEE (reference sequence). The CDR3 DNA sequence: TGTGCCAGCAGCCCTCCTAGCGAGGAGACCCAGTACTTC. It specifies CASSPPSEETQYF.

This chain links TRBV21-1 with TRBJ2-1; the DNA was not used to check the table's D call, TRBD2. TRBV21-1 is shown as a pseudogene. This CDR3 has 15 residues. The CDR3 nucleotides are TGTGCCAGCAGCAAATACGGGACTAGTACCAATGAGCAGTTCTTC. Translating gives CASSKYGTSTNEQFF.